This T cell receptor (beta chain) was sequenced during a study of beta chain features in type 1 diabetes. The isolated RNA, all of it, was reverse transcribed, so expressed TCRB transcripts were what got sequenced. Method: immunoSEQ multiplex PCR; TCRdb's copy keeps in-frame clones and lacks some. The table records about 240,000 clones, 25% to 30% of them present only once. CD4+ cells of the naive, central memory, regulatory and stem cell-like memory types were sorted via CD45RO/CCR7/CD25/CD127/CD95/CD27. This clone turned up a few times. The TCR sequence derives from a man aged 25-45 years in good health. The sequencing input was central memory CD4+ T cells from blood.

CDR3 sequence: CASSFSLTSGRAHEQFF. The CDR3 DNA sequence: TGTGCCAGCAGTTTTTCGCTCACCAGCGGGAGGGCCCATGAGCAGTTCTTC. J is TRBJ2-1 and V is TRBV27; 10 positions match TRBD2. This CDR3 is built from 17 residues. V shed 3 bases, J shed 8 bases, and the junction held 13 bases outside the gene matches. Germline V gives CDR1 MNHEY, CDR2 SMNVEV (reference sequence).